This T cell receptor beta chain is from a study of tumor-infiltrating lymphocytes in glioblastoma multiforme. Whole-study results and caveats: Functional subtype sorting of these T cells was not performed.

From germline, CDR1 is SQVTM and CDR2 ANQGSEA. The CDR3 loop spans 13 amino acids. TCRB libraries came from RNA via three nested multiplex PCR rounds. TCRdb ran MiXCR on the multiplex PCR reads and lists one entry per CDR3 protein. Among around 10,000 distinct CDR3 sequences listed, approximately 75% were seen once. Note on this clonotype: No antigen is known for it.

This receptor was obtained from a male donor with glioblastoma. Material: brain tumor tissue. The chain is built from TRBV29-1 and TRBJ2-7, with D tentatively TRBD2 (6 bases). The CDR3 DNA sequence: TGCAGTGCCCAATCTAGCGACTCCTACGAGCAGTACTTC. Amino acids: CSAQSSDSYEQYF.